This record covers a single T cell receptor beta chain. The target antigen is unknown. This sample was included in a study of early T cells in non-severe SARS-CoV-2 infection. Study-wide results and caveats: Missing private and CD4 specificities, VDJdb matching favored anti-spike CD8 responses.

Attached unique molecular identifiers marked individual cDNA molecules. TCRdb reanalysed the 5' RACE reads using MiXCR and keeps one entry per CDR3 protein. Among about 83,000 distinct CDR3 sequences listed, roughly 12% were seen once. The receptor was isolated from an adult who was a healthcare worker with PCR-confirmed SARS-CoV-2 infection or an uninfected control (not recorded which). Sequencing used whole blood.

The CDR3 here is CASSVTANTEAFF. Here the CDR3 DNA reads TGCGCCAGCAGCGTGACAGCGAACACTGAAGCTTTCTTT. V and J are TRBV5-1 and TRBJ1-1; a possible D gene is TRBD1 (5 bases). V was clipped by 4 bases and J by 1 base, with 8 bases between them. The CDR3 consists of 13 residues. Per germline, CDR1 SGHRS and CDR2 YFSETQ.